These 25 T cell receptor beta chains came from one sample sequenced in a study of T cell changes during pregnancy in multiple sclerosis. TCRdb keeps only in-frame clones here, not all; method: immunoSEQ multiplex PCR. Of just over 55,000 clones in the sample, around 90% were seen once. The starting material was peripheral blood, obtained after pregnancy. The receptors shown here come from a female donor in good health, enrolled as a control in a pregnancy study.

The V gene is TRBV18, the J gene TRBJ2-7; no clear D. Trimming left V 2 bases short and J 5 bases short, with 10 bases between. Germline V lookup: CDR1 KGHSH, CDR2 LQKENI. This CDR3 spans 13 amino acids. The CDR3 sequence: CASSPVETDEQYF. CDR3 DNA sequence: TGTGCCAGCTCACCAGTTGAAACAGACGAGCAGTACTTC.

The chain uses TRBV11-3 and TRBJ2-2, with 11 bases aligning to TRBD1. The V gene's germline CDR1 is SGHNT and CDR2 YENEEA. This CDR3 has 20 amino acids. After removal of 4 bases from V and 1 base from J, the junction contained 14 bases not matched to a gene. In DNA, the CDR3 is TGTGCCAGCAGCTACTGGACAGGGGGCTACACCATTTTGAACACCGGGGAGCTGTTTTTT. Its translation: CASSYWTGGYTILNTGELFF.

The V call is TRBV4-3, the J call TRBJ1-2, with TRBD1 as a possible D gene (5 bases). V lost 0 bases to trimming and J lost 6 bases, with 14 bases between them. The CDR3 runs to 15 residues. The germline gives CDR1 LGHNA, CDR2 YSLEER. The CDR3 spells CASSQDFVGEDGYTF. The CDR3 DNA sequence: TGCGCCAGCAGCCAAGATTTTGTAGGGGAAGATGGCTACACCTTC.

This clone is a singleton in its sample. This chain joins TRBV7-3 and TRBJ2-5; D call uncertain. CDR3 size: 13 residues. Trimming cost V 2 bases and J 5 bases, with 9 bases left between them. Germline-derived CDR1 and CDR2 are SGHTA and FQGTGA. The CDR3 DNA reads TGTGCCAGCAGCTTAGGGCAGGTTGAGACCCAGTACTTC. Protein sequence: CASSLGQVETQYF.

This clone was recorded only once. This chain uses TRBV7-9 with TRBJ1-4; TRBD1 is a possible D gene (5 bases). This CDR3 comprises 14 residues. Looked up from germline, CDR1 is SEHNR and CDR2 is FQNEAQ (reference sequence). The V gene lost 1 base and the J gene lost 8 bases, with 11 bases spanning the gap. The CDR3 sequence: CASSLETVWEKLFF. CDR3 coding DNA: TGTGCCAGCAGCTTAGAGACAGTGTGGGAAAAACTGTTTTTT. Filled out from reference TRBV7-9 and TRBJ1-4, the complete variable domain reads DTGVSQNPRHKITKRGQNVTFRCDPISEHNRLYWYRQTLGQGPEFLTYFQNEAQLEKSRLLSDRFSAERPKGSFSTLEIQRTEQGDSAMYLCASSLETVWEKLFFGSGTQLSVL.

The CDR3 loop reads CASSLDPGVHGYTF. In DNA, the CDR3 is TGTGCCAGCAGTTTAGATCCAGGGGTCCATGGCTACACCTTC. This chain joins TRBV28 and TRBJ1-2; a weak D match, TRBD1 (6 bases). V lost 2 bases and J lost 6, with 13 bases in between. This CDR3 region has 14 residues. CDR1 and CDR2 from the germline V gene are MDHEN and SYDVKM.

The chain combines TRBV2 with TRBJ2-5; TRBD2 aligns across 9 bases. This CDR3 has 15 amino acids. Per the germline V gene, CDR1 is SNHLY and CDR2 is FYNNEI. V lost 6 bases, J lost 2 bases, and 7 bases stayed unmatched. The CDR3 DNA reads TGTGCCAGCAGAGATTACACTAGCGGGCAAGAGACCCAGTACTTC. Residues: CASRDYTSGQETQYF. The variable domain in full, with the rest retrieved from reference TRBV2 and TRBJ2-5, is EPEVTQTPSHQVTQMGQEVILRCVPISNHLYFYWYRQILGQKVEFLVSFYNNEISEKSEIFDDQFSVERPDGSNFTLKIRSTKLEDSAMYFCASRDYTSGQETQYFGPGTRLLVL.

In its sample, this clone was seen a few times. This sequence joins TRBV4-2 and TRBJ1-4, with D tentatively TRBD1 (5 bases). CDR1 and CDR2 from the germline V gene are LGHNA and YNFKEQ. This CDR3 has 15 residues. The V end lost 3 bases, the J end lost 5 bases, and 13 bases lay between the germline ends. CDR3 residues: CASSQTLGGNEKLFF. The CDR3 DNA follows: TGTGCCAGCAGCCAGACTTTGGGGGGGAATGAAAAACTGTTTTTT.

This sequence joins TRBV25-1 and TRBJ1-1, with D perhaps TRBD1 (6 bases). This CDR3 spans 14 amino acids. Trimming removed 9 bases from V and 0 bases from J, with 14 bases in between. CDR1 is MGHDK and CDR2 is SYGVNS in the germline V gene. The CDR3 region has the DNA TGTGCCAGTTCGTGGACAGCCATGAACACTGAAGCTTTCTTT. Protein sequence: CASSWTAMNTEAFF.

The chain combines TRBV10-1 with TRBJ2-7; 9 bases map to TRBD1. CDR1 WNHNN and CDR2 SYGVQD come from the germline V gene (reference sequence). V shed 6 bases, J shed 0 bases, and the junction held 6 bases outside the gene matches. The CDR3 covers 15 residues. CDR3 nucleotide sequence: TGCGCCAGCAGAGCCGGGACAGGGATCTCCTACGAGCAGTACTTC. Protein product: CASRAGTGISYEQYF.

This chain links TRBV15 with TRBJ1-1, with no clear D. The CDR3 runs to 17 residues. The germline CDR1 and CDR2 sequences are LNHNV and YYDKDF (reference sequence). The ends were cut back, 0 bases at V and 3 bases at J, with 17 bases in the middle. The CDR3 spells CATSRDGRLEWDTEAFF. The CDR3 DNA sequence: TGTGCCACCAGCAGAGATGGCCGGCTAGAGTGGGACACTGAAGCTTTCTTT.

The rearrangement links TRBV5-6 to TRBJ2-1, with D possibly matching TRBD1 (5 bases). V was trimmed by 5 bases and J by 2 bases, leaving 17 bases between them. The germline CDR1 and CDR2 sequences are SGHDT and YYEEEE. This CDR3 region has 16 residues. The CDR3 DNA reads TGTGCCAGCAGTTTTGCAGGGTTGCAGCCCTACAATGAGCAGTTCTTC. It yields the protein CASSFAGLQPYNEQFF. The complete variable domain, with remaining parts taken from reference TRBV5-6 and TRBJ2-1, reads DAGVTQSPTHLIKTRGQQVTLRCSPKSGHDTVSWYQQALGQGPQFIFQYYEEEERQRGNFPDRFSGHQFPNYSSELNVNALLLGDSALYLCASSFAGLQPYNEQFFGPGTRLTVL.

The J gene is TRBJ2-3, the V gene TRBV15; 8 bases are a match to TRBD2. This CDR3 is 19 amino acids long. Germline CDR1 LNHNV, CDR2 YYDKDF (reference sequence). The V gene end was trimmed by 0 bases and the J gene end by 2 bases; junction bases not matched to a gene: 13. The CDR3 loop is CATSRDTATLAEATDTQYF. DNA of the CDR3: TGTGCCACCAGCAGAGATACCGCCACACTAGCGGAGGCCACAGATACGCAGTATTTT.

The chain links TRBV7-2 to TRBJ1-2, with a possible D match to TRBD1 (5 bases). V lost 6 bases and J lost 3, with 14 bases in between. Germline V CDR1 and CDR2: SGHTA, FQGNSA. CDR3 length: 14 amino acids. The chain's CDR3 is CASSFTGFDYGYTF. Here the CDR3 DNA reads TGTGCCAGCAGTTTTACAGGATTTGACTATGGCTACACCTTC.

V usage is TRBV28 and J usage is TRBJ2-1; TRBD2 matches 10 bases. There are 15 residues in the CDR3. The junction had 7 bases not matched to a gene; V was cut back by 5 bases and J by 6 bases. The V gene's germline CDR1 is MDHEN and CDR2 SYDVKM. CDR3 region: CASSLLAGGSNEQFF. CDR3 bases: TGTGCCAGCAGTCTCTTAGCGGGAGGAAGCAATGAGCAGTTCTTC.

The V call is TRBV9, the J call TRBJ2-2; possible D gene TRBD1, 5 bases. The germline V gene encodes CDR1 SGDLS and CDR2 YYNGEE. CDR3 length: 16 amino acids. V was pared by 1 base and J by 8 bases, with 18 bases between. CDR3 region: CASSVPEQDGAGELFF. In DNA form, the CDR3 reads TGTGCCAGCAGCGTACCGGAACAGGACGGTGCGGGGGAGCTGTTTTTT. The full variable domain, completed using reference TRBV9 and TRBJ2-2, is DSGVTQTPKHLITATGQRVTLRCSPRSGDLSVYWYQQSLDQGLQFLIQYYNGEERAKGNILERFSAQQFPDLHSELNLSSLELGDSALYFCASSVPEQDGAGELFFGEGSRLTVL.

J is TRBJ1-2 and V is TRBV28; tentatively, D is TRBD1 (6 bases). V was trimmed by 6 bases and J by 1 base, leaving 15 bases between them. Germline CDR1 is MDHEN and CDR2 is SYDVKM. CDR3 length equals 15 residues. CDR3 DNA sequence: TGTGCCAGCAGCAGGACAGTCTTAATTAACTATGGCTACACCTTC. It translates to CASSRTVLINYGYTF.

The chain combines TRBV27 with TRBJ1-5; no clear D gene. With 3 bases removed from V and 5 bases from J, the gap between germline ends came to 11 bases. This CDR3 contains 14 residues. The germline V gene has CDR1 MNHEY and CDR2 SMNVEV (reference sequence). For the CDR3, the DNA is TGTGCCAGCAGTTTGAGAGGGCTGTATCAGCCCCAGCATTTT. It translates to CASSLRGLYQPQHF.

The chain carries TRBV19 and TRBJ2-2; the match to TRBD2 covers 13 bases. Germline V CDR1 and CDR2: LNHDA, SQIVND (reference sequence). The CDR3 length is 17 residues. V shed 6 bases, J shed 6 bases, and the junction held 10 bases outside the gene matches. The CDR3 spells CASRTILGLAGAGELFF. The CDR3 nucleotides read TGTGCCAGTAGGACCATCCTCGGACTAGCGGGAGCCGGGGAGCTGTTTTTT.

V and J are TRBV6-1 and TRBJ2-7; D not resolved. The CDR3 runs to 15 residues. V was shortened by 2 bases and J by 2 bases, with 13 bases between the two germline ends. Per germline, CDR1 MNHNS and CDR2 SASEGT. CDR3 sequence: CASSESPKSAYEQYF. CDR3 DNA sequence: TGTGCCAGCAGTGAAAGCCCGAAGTCTGCCTACGAGCAGTACTTC.

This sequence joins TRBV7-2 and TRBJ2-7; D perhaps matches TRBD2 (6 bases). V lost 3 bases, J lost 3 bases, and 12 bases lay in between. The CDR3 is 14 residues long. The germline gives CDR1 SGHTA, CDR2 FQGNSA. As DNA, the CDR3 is TGTGCCAGCAGCTTCCCGGGACTCATCTACGAGCAGTACTTC. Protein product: CASSFPGLIYEQYF.

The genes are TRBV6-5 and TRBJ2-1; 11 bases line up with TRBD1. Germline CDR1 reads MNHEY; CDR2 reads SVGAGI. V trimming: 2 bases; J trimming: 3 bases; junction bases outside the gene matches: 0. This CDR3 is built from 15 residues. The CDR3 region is CASSYGTGGYNEQFF. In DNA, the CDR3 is TGTGCCAGCAGTTACGGGACAGGGGGCTACAATGAGCAGTTCTTC.

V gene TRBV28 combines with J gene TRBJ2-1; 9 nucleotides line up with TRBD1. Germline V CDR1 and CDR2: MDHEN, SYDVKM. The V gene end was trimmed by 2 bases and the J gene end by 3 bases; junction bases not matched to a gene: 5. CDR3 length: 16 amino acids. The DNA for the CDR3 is TGTGCCAGCAGTTTACTGGGACAGGGTCTCTACAATGAGCAGTTCTTC. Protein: CASSLLGQGLYNEQFF. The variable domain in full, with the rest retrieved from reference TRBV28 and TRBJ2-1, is DVKVTQSSRYLVKRTGEKVFLECVQDMDHENMFWYRQDPGLGLRLIYFSYDVKMKEKGDIPEGYSVSREKKERFSLILESASTNQTSMYLCASSLLGQGLYNEQFFGPGTRLTVL.

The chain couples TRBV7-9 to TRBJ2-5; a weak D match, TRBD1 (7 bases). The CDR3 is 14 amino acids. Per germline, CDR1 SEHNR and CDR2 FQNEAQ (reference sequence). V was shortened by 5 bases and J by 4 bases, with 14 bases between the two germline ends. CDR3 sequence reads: CASSQGEDRETQYF. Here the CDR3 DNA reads TGTGCCAGCAGCCAGGGGGAGGACAGAGAGACCCAGTACTTC.

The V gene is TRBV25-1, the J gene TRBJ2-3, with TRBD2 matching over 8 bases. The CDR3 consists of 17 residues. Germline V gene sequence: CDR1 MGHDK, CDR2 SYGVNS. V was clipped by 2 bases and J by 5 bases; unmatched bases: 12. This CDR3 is CASSEGRAGGPRDTQYF. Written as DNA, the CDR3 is TGTGCCAGCAGTGAAGGGAGGGCGGGGGGCCCCCGAGATACGCAGTATTTT.